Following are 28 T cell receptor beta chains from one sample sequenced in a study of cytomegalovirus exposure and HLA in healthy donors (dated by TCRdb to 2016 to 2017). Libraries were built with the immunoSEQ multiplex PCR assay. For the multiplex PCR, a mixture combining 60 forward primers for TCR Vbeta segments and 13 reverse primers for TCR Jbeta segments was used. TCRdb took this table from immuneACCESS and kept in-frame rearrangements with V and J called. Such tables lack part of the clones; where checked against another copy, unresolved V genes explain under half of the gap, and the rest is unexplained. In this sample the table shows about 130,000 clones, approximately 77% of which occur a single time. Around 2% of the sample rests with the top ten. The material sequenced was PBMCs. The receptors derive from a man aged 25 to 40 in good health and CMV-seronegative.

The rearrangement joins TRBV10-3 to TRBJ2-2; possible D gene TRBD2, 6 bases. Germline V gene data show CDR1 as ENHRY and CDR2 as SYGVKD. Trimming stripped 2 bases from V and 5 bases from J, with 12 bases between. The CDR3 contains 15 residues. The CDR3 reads CAISEVLATTGELFF. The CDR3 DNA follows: TGTGCCATCAGTGAGGTCCTAGCGACGACCGGGGAGCTGTTTTTT.

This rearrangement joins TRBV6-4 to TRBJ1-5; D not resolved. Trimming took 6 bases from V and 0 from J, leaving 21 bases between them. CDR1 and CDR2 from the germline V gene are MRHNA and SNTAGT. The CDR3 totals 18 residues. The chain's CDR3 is CASRHNTSRRNSNQPQHF. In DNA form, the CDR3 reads TGTGCCAGCAGACACAATACCTCTAGGAGAAATAGCAATCAGCCCCAGCATTTT.

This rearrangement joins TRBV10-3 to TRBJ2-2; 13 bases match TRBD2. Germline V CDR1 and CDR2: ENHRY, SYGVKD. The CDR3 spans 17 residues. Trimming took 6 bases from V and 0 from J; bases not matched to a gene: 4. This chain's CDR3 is CAISGTSGIANTGELFF. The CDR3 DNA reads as TGTGCCATCAGCGGGACTAGCGGGATCGCGAACACCGGGGAGCTGTTTTTT.

The CDR3 sequence: CASSLDRETQYF. CDR3 sequence (DNA): TGTGCCAGCAGCCTGGACAGAGAGACCCAGTACTTC. J is TRBJ2-5 and V is TRBV7-6; possibly TRBD1 for D (6 bases). The germline V gene has CDR1 SGHVS and CDR2 FNYEAQ. Trimming left V 5 bases short and J 4 bases short, with 8 bases between. This CDR3 spans 12 amino acids.

In nucleotides, the CDR3 is TGCGCCAGCAGCCAAAGATTGGAGGGGACCACCGGGGAGCTGTTTTTT. Its protein is CASSQRLEGTTGELFF. The genes are TRBV4-1 and TRBJ2-2, with D perhaps matching TRBD2 (6 bases). Germline V lookup: CDR1 MGHRA, CDR2 YSYEKL. The CDR3 is 16 residues long. The ends were cut back, 2 bases at V and 4 bases at J, with 14 bases in the middle.

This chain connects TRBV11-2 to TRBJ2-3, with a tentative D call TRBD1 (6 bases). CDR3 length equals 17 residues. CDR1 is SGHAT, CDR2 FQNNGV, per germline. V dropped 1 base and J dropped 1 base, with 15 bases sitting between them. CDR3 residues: CASSLGGAGVGTDTQYF. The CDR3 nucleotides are TGTGCCAGCAGCTTAGGTGGGGCAGGGGTGGGCACAGATACGCAGTATTTT.

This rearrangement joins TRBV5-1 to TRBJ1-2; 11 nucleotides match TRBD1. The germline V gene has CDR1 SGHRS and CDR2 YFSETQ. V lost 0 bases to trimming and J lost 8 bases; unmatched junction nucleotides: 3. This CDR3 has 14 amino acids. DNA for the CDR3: TGCGCCAGCAGCTTGGGGACAGGGGGCGTCGGCTACACCTTC. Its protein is CASSLGTGGVGYTF.

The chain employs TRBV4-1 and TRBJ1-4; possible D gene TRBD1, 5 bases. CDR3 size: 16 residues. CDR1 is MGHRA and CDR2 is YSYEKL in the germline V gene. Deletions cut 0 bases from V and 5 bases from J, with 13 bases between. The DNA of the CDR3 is TGCGCCAGCAGCCAAGATCCGCAGGGTGGGAATGAAAAACTGTTTTTT. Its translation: CASSQDPQGGNEKLFF.

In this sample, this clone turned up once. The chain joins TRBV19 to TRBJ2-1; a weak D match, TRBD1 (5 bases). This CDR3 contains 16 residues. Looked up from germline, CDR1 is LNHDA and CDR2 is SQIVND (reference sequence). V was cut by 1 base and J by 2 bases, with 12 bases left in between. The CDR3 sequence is CASSIVGQGAYNEQFF. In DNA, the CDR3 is TGTGCCAGTAGTATAGTCGGCCAGGGTGCCTACAATGAGCAGTTCTTC.

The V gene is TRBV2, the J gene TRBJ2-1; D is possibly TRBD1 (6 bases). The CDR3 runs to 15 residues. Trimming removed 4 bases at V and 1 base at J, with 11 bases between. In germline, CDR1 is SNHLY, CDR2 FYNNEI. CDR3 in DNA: TGTGCCAGCAGTGGGGGGCGGGTTTCCTACAATGAGCAGTTCTTC. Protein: CASSGGRVSYNEQFF.

CDR3 protein: CASNSRRGDKVETQYF. DNA of the CDR3: TGTGCCAGCAACTCACGGCGGGGGGATAAGGTAGAGACCCAGTACTTC. This chain joins TRBV7-8 and TRBJ2-5, with 8 bases identical to TRBD2. The CDR3 loop spans 16 amino acids. CDR1 is SGHVS, CDR2 FQNEAQ, per germline. The V segment lost 7 bases and the J segment 4 bases; nucleotides outside the gene matches: 14.

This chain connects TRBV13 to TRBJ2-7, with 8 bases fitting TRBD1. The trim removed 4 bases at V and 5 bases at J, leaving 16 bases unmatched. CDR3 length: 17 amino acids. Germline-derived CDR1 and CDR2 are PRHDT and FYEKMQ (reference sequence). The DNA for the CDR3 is TGTGCCAGCAGCTCTATTGAACCGGGACAGGAGCCTAACGAGCAGTACTTC. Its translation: CASSSIEPGQEPNEQYF. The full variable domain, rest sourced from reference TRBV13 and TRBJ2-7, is AAGVIQSPRHLIKEKRETATLKCYPIPRHDTVYWYQQGPGQDPQFLISFYEKMQSDKGSIPDRFSAQQFSDYHSELNMSSLELGDSALYFCASSSIEPGQEPNEQYFGPGTRLTVT.

CDR3: CAIKGQGASGYTF. As DNA, the CDR3 is TGTGCCATCAAGGGACAGGGGGCCAGTGGCTACACCTTC. The genes are TRBV19 and TRBJ1-2; 12 nucleotides match TRBD1. Germline V gives CDR1 LNHDA, CDR2 SQIVND (reference sequence). CDR3 length: 13 amino acids. The trim removed 10 bases at V and 7 bases at J, leaving 7 bases unmatched.

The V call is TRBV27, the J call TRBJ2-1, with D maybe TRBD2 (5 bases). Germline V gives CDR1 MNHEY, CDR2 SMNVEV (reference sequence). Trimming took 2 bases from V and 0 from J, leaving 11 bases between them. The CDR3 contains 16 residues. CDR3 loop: CASSLGSGLSYNEQFF. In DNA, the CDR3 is TGTGCCAGCAGTTTAGGAAGCGGACTCTCCTACAATGAGCAGTTCTTC.

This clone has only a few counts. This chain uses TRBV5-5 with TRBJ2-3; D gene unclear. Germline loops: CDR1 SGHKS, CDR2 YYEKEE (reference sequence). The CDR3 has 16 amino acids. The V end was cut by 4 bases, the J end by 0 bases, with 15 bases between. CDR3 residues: CASSPHGGTSTDTQYF. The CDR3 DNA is TGTGCCAGCAGCCCTCACGGCGGTACTAGCACAGATACGCAGTATTTT.

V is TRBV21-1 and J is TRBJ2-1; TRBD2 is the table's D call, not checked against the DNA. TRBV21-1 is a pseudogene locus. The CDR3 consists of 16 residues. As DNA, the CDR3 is TGTGCCAGCAGCTGGCTAGCGGGAGGGCCTTGTAATGAGCAGTTCTTC. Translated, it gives CASSWLAGGPCNEQFF.

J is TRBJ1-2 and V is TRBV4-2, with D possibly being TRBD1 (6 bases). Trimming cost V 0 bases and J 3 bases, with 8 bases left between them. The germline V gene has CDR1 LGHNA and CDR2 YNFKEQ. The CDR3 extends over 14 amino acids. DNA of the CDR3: TGTGCCAGCAGCCAAGACGCAGGGGACTATGGCTACACCTTC. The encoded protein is CASSQDAGDYGYTF.

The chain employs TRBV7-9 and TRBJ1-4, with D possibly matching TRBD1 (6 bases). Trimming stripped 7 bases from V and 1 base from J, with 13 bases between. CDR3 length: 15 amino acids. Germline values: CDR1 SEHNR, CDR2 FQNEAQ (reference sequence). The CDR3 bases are TGTGCCAGCAATGAGGCCAGGGGAACTAATGAAAAACTGTTTTTT. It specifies CASNEARGTNEKLFF.

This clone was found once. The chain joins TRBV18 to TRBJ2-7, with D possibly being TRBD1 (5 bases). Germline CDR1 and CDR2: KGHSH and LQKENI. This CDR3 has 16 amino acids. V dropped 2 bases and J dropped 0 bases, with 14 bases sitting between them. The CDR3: CASSPYDKTVSYEQYF. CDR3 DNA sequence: TGTGCCAGCTCACCATACGATAAGACAGTCTCCTACGAGCAGTACTTC.

The CDR3 DNA reads as TGTGCCAGCGAAGGGGCGTATGGCTACACCTTC. Protein sequence: CASEGAYGYTF. The rearrangement links TRBV18 to TRBJ1-2, with D possibly being TRBD1 (5 bases). Germline V gene data show CDR1 as KGHSH and CDR2 as LQKENI. The CDR3 covers 11 residues. V lost 8 bases and J lost 5, with 9 bases in between. Supplemented by reference TRBV18 and TRBJ1-2, the full variable domain reads NAGVMQNPRHLVRRRGQEARLRCSPMKGHSHVYWYRQLPEEGLKFMVYLQKENIIDESGMPKERFSAEFPKEGPSILRIQQVVRGDSAAYFCASEGAYGYTFGSGTRLTVV.

DNA for the CDR3: TGTGCCAGCAGCTTCACAGGGGGGAACACCGGGGAGCTGTTTTTT. Amino acids: CASSFTGGNTGELFF. The chain is built from TRBV7-3 and TRBJ2-2; TRBD1 matches 8 bases. V gave up 3 bases and J gave up 1 base; unmatched junction bases: 1. CDR3 length: 15 amino acids. Germline V gene data show CDR1 as SGHTA and CDR2 as FQGTGA.

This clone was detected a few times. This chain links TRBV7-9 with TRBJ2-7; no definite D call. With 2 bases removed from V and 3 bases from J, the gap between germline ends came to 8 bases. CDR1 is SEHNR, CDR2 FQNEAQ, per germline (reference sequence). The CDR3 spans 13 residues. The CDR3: CASSLFPGYEQYF. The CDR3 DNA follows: TGTGCCAGCAGCTTATTCCCCGGCTACGAGCAGTACTTC.

CDR3 amino acids: CASSQLPGLANTIYF. The DNA for the CDR3 is TGTGCCAGCAGCCAACTCCCGGGTTTAGCGAACACCATATATTTT. The V gene is TRBV7-2, the J gene TRBJ1-3; D is uncertain. CDR3 length: 15 amino acids. Germline values: CDR1 SGHTA, CDR2 FQGNSA. Trimming took 5 bases from V and 7 from J, leaving 18 bases between them.

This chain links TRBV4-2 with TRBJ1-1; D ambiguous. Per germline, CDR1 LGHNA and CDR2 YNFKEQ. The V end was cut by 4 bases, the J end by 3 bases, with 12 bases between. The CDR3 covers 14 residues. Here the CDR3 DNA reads TGTGCCAGCAGCCCCGGCGTTGCGGACACTGAAGCTTTCTTT. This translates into CASSPGVADTEAFF.

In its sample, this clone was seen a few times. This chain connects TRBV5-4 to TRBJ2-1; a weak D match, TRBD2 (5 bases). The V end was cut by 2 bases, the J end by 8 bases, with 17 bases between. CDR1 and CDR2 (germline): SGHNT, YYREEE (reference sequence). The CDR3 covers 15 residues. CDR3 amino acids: CASSLRTSRTDEQFF. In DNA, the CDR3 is TGTGCCAGCAGCTTACGTACTAGTAGGACCGATGAGCAGTTCTTC. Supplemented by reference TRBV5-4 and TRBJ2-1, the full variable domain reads ETGVTQSPTHLIKTRGQQVTLRCSSQSGHNTVSWYQQALGQGPQFIFQYYREEENGRGNFPPRFSGLQFPNYSSELNVNALELDDSALYLCASSLRTSRTDEQFFGPGTRLTVL.

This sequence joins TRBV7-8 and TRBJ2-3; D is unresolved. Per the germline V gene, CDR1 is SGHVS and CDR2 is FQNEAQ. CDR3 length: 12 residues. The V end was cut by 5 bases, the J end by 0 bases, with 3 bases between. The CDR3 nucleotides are TGTGCCAGCAGCCAAAGCACAGATACGCAGTATTTT. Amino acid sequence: CASSQSTDTQYF.

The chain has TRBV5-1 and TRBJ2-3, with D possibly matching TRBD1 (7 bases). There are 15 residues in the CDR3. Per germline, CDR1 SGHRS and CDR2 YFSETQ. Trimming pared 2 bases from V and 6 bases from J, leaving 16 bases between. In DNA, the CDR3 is TGCGCCAGCAGCTTACCCCCAGGGGGGACGGATACGCAGTATTTT. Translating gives CASSLPPGGTDTQYF.

The CDR3 DNA follows: TGCGCCAGCAGTGAGTCGGGACAGGGATCGAGGTATACGCAGTATTTT. It translates to CASSESGQGSRYTQYF. The chain combines TRBV10-1 with TRBJ2-3; TRBD1 matches 9 bases. Germline CDR1 and CDR2: WNHNN and SYGVQD (reference sequence). The J segment lost 7 bases and the V segment lost 0 bases, leaving 8 bases of the junction unmatched. The CDR3 spans 16 residues.